This passage covers 28 T cell receptor beta chains from one sample sequenced in a study of early T cells in non-severe SARS-CoV-2 infection. TCRdb recomputed calls from the 5' RACE reads with MiXCR, one row per CDR3 protein. The table lists tens of thousands of distinct CDR3 sequences, roughly 6.2% of them singletons, with around 7.7% in the top ten. The material was whole blood, obtained at baseline. The receptors stem from an adult who was a healthcare worker with PCR-confirmed SARS-CoV-2 infection or an uninfected control (not recorded which).

This clonotype was observed a few times. This sequence joins TRBV11-2 and TRBJ2-4, with D hard to call. The CDR3 totals 15 residues. From germline, CDR1 is SGHAT and CDR2 FQNNGV. Trimming took 5 bases from V and 2 from J, leaving 13 bases between them. This CDR3 reads CASSPQWGPKNIQYF. CDR3 DNA sequence: TGTGCCAGCAGCCCTCAGTGGGGTCCCAAAAACATTCAGTACTTC.

This clonotype was counted many times. This rearrangement joins TRBV28 to TRBJ1-1, with D unresolved. The V gene lost 5 bases and the J gene lost 1 base, with 11 bases spanning the gap. This CDR3 is 14 amino acids long. Germline values: CDR1 MDHEN, CDR2 SYDVKM. The CDR3 sequence: CASSTTRRNTEAFF. The CDR3, as DNA: TGTGCCAGCAGTACCACTCGACGGAACACTGAAGCTTTCTTT.

This clonotype was seen a few times. The CDR3: CASSFDRDYGYTF. The CDR3 coding sequence is TGTGCCAGCAGCTTCGACAGGGACTATGGCTACACCTTC. This chain uses TRBV5-4 with TRBJ1-2; 7 bases agree with TRBD1. The J segment lost 3 bases and the V segment lost 2 bases, leaving 1 base of the junction unmatched. The CDR3 spans 13 residues. In germline, CDR1 is SGHNT, CDR2 YYREEE (reference sequence).

This clonotype showed up many times. This chain joins TRBV12-3 or TRBV12-4 and TRBJ1-4, with D possibly TRBD1 on 6 matching bases. The V end was cut by 5 bases, the J end by 7 bases, with 11 bases between. The CDR3 runs to 13 residues. CDR3 DNA: TGTGCCAGCAGTCTAGGGGGGGTTGAAAAACTGTTTTTT. Encoded protein: CASSLGGVEKLFF.

This clonotype is labeled as medium-sized. The chain couples TRBV14 to TRBJ2-6; TRBD1 matches at 8 bases. The CDR3 is made up of 15 amino acids. Looked up from germline, CDR1 is SGHDN and CDR2 is FVKESK. J was trimmed by 2 bases and V by 5 bases; bases with no gene match: 2. The DNA for the CDR3 is TGTGCCAGCAGCTGGACAGGGACTGGGGCCAACGTCCTGACTTTC. This gives the protein CASSWTGTGANVLTF.

Comments on this clonotype: Sequence at one end of the junction differs from germline and may be a read error. The chain employs TRBV6-6 and TRBJ2-3; a weak D match, TRBD2 (8 bases). Germline assignment: CDR1 MNHNY and CDR2 SVGAGI (reference sequence). The CDR3 loop spans 15 amino acids. The CDR3 DNA sequence: TGTGCCAGCAGCCCCGGGGGGGCCGGGACAGATACGCAGTGTTTT. This translates into CASSPGGAGTDTQCF.

This clonotype was picked up a small number of times. The rearrangement joins TRBV7-3 to TRBJ1-6; possible D gene TRBD1, 5 bases. Looked up from germline, CDR1 is SGHTA and CDR2 is FQGTGA. The CDR3 has 13 amino acids. Trimming removed 3 bases from V and 12 bases from J, with 12 bases in between. The CDR3 spells CASSLGSGGPLHF. The CDR3 nucleotides are TGTGCCAGCAGCTTGGGCAGTGGGGGACCCCTCCACTTT.

There are a few counts of this clonotype. The chain recombines TRBV7-9 with TRBJ2-5, with TRBD1 as a possible D gene (5 bases). CDR3 size: 13 residues. Per the germline V gene, CDR1 is SEHNR and CDR2 is FQNEAQ (reference sequence). Trimming took 4 bases from V and 1 from J, leaving 7 bases between them. This chain's CDR3 is CASSWGFQETQYF. In nucleotides, the CDR3 is TGTGCCAGCAGCTGGGGCTTCCAAGAGACCCAGTACTTC.

The chain has TRBV6-6 and TRBJ1-1; D perhaps matches TRBD1 (5 bases). The germline V gene has CDR1 MNHNY and CDR2 SVGAGI (reference sequence). This CDR3 has 12 residues. Trimming took off 5 bases at V and 10 bases at J, with 14 bases between the two ends. CDR3 coding DNA: TGTGCCAGCAGTCCCCTTCGGGGGTCAGCTTTCTTT. It translates to CASSPLRGSAFF.

The CDR3 coding sequence is TGTGCCAGCAGTTACGCAGGGAAAGACTATGGCTACACCTTC. Its protein product is CASSYAGKDYGYTF. This chain joins TRBV6-5 and TRBJ1-2; weak D call: TRBD1 (5 bases). CDR1 is MNHEY and CDR2 is SVGAGI in the germline V gene. V was trimmed by 2 bases and J by 3 bases, leaving 10 bases between them. The CDR3 is made up of 14 amino acids.

At least ten counts were recorded for this clonotype. The chain links TRBV21-1 to TRBJ2-1; the table's D call TRBD1 went unverified against the DNA. TRBV21-1 is shown as a pseudogene. The CDR3 extends over 15 amino acids. DNA for the CDR3: TGTGCCAGCAGCAACGGGCGCGGGGGGACAAGAGAGCAGTTCTTC. It specifies CASSNGRGGTREQFF.

The sample holds a few counts of this clonotype. V gene TRBV30 combines with J gene TRBJ1-4, with 7 bases fitting TRBD1. The CDR3 spans 16 residues. V dropped 1 base and J dropped 5; count of bases not matched to a gene: 10. Per germline, CDR1 GTSNPN and CDR2 SVGIG (reference sequence). CDR3 sequence reads: CAWSAGQPAGNEKLFF. CDR3 in DNA: TGTGCCTGGAGTGCGGGACAGCCGGCGGGCAATGAAAAACTGTTTTTT.

The gene calls are TRBV12-3 or TRBV12-4 and TRBJ2-6, with 8 bases fitting TRBD2. V shed 5 bases and J 0 bases; nucleotides not matched to a gene: 12. The CDR3 loop spans 19 amino acids. The CDR3 sequence is CASSTSGGQLSSGANVLTF. CDR3 sequence (DNA): TGTGCCAGCAGTACAAGCGGGGGACAACTTTCCTCTGGGGCCAACGTCCTGACTTTC.

This clonotype was found many times. This chain connects TRBV5-4 to TRBJ2-3; TRBD2 matches at 8 bases. The CDR3 spans 17 residues. Germline values: CDR1 SGHNT, CDR2 YYREEE (reference sequence). V trimming: 5 bases; J trimming: 2 bases; junction bases outside the gene matches: 13. The CDR3 spells CASRERASGLNTDTQYF. CDR3 DNA sequence: TGTGCCAGCAGAGAAAGGGCTAGCGGGCTAAACACAGATACGCAGTATTTT.

This clonotype occurred once. The chain employs TRBV14 and TRBJ1-2; possibly TRBD1 for D (5 bases). Germline assignment: CDR1 SGHDN and CDR2 FVKESK. This CDR3 is 15 amino acids long. The V gene lost 5 bases and the J gene lost 0 bases, with 13 bases spanning the gap. The CDR3 region is CASSAQELSNYGYTF. In nucleotides, the CDR3 is TGTGCCAGCAGCGCACAGGAGCTATCTAACTATGGCTACACCTTC.

This clonotype has only a few counts. The chain combines TRBV7-8 with TRBJ1-6; D gene unclear. In germline, CDR1 is SGHVS, CDR2 FQNEAQ. The CDR3 contains 19 residues. Trimming took off 4 bases at V and 7 bases at J, with 26 bases between the two ends. CDR3 region: CASSSLRIPYGSANSPLHF. The CDR3 nucleotides are TGTGCCAGCAGCTCGCTTCGGATACCATACGGCTCTGCCAATTCACCCCTCCACTTT.

This clonotype was counted ten times or more. The junction departs from the called germline gene at one end, perhaps through a read error. CDR3 region: CASSTGQGPRHF. The DNA for the CDR3 is TGTGCCAGTAGTACGGGACAGGGGCCCCGGCATTTT. The chain has TRBV19 and TRBJ1-5, with 10 bases aligning to TRBD1. The CDR3 is 12 residues long. Germline loops: CDR1 LNHDA, CDR2 SQIVND (reference sequence).

This clonotype was detected only a few times. In DNA, the CDR3 is TGTGCCAGCAGCTTAGGGGTTGGGGTCAGCACAGATACGCAGTATTTT. Encoded protein: CASSLGVGVSTDTQYF. The rearrangement joins TRBV7-2 to TRBJ2-3; unclear D gene. This CDR3 is built from 16 residues. Germline-derived CDR1 and CDR2 are SGHTA and FQGNSA. V was pared by 1 base and J by 0 bases, with 11 bases between.

This clonotype was seen many times. V gene TRBV25-1 combines with J gene TRBJ1-2; 11 nucleotides agree with TRBD1. Germline loops: CDR1 MGHDK, CDR2 SYGVNS. The CDR3 is 14 residues long. V lost 7 bases and J lost 6; bases outside the gene matches: 7. In DNA, the CDR3 is TGTGCCAGCACGGGACAGGGGGTAAGGGATGGCTACACCTTC. Its translation is CASTGQGVRDGYTF.

The chain combines TRBV6-5 with TRBJ2-5; 7 positions match TRBD2. The germline CDR1 and CDR2 sequences are MNHEY and SVGAGI. V gave up 6 bases and J gave up 5 bases; unmatched junction bases: 12. There are 15 residues in the CDR3. The CDR3 spells CASRSSRGLSETQYF. CDR3 nucleotides: TGTGCCAGCAGATCATCCCGGGGACTATCTGAGACCCAGTACTTC.

This clonotype came up many times. The chain combines TRBV2 with TRBJ1-4; a possible D gene is TRBD1 (5 bases). Per germline, CDR1 SNHLY and CDR2 FYNNEI. The ends were cut back, 1 base at V and 8 bases at J, with 11 bases in the middle. The CDR3 has 14 residues. In DNA form, the CDR3 reads TGTGCCAGCAGTGAAGTAGACAGAAGGGAAAAACTGTTTTTT. The encoded protein is CASSEVDRREKLFF.

This clonotype showed up many times. The V and J genes are TRBV20-1 and TRBJ1-2, with D maybe TRBD1 (5 bases). Germline V gives CDR1 DFQATT, CDR2 SNEGSKA (reference sequence). This CDR3 has 13 residues. The V and J ends lost 6 bases and 5 bases respectively, with 16 bases between them. CDR3 amino acids: CSAQEAGRYGYTF. For the CDR3, the DNA is TGCAGTGCCCAGGAAGCAGGGAGATATGGCTACACCTTC.

Only a few counts were recorded for this clonotype. The rearrangement joins TRBV20-1 to TRBJ2-3; 8 nucleotides agree with TRBD2. V dropped 2 bases and J dropped 1; count of bases not matched to a gene: 2. This CDR3 has 14 amino acids. Germline V gene sequence: CDR1 DFQATT, CDR2 SNEGSKA (reference sequence). CDR3 sequence reads: CSARQGLGTDTQYF. For the CDR3, the DNA is TGCAGTGCTAGACAGGGACTAGGCACAGATACGCAGTATTTT.

By share, this clonotype ranks as medium-sized (0.01 to 0.1%). CDR3 nucleotides: TGTGCCAGTAGTATAGCTGGAAACTACGAGCAGTACTTC. Encoded protein: CASSIAGNYEQYF. This sequence joins TRBV19 and TRBJ2-7; D is unclear. The V end was cut by 1 base, the J end by 3 bases, with 7 bases between. Germline CDR1 reads LNHDA; CDR2 reads SQIVND (reference sequence). This CDR3 is 13 amino acids long.

At least ten counts were recorded for this clonotype. The CDR3 loop is CASSAGQGNQPQHF. CDR3 in DNA: TGTGCCAGCAGCGCAGGACAGGGGAATCAGCCCCAGCATTTT. The rearrangement uses TRBV9 and TRBJ1-5; 9 bases agree with TRBD1. This CDR3 has 14 amino acids. Germline V gene lookup returns CDR1 SGDLS and CDR2 YYNGEE. The V gene end was trimmed by 3 bases and the J gene end by 4 bases; junction bases not matched to a gene: 2. The whole variable domain, remainder taken from reference TRBV9 and TRBJ1-5, is DSGVTQTPKHLITATGQRVTLRCSPRSGDLSVYWYQQSLDQGLQFLIQYYNGEERAKGNILERFSAQQFPDLHSELNLSSLELGDSALYFCASSAGQGNQPQHFGDGTRLSIL.

This clonotype was observed many times. In DNA form, the CDR3 reads TGTGCCAGCAGAGGACAGGTTAGCAATCAGCCCCAGCATTTT. As protein: CASRGQVSNQPQHF. This chain joins TRBV12-3 or TRBV12-4 and TRBJ1-5; TRBD1 agrees at 7 bases. CDR3 length: 14 amino acids. V was clipped by 6 bases and J by 0 bases; unmatched bases: 2.

The V call is TRBV7-2, the J call TRBJ2-7, with D hard to call. The CDR3 totals 12 residues. Germline CDR1 reads SGHTA; CDR2 reads FQGNSA. V was pared by 6 bases and J by 4 bases, with 10 bases between. The CDR3 loop is CASRSDRYEQYF. CDR3 DNA: TGTGCCAGCAGATCGGACCGGTACGAGCAGTACTTC.

This clonotype was counted at least ten times. The J gene is TRBJ1-5, the V gene TRBV7-9, with TRBD1 identical over 7 bases. CDR1 is SEHNR, CDR2 FQNEAQ, per germline (reference sequence). The CDR3 consists of 13 residues. After removal of 5 bases from V and 8 bases from J, the junction contained 6 bases not matched to a gene. The CDR3 region has the DNA TGTGCCAGCAGCCGTACAGGGGCGGAGCCCCAGCATTTT. Its translation is CASSRTGAEPQHF.